The rows below give T cell receptor beta chains drawn from one sample of a study of T cell responses to AZD1222 COVID-19 vaccine. The protocol was immunoSEQ multiplex PCR, while the TCRdb copy is restricted to in-frame clones and leaves out a portion. The sample consists of approximately 190,000 clones, around 92% of them appearing once. The specimen was peripheral blood, collected on day 0 of AZD1222 vaccination. The receptors were gathered from an adult in good health. Each CDR3 is given with its conserved first and last residue. Fields, in order: V gene, D gene, J gene, clone size, CDR3 protein, CDR3 DNA. The D gene is left open where the match is weak. Not all rows give a size; the values are once, few, many and, for expanded clones, a class.

>TRBV5-1|NA|TRBJ1-4|NA
CASSLEGLGLEKLFF
TGCGCCAGCAGCTTGGAAGGGTTAGGACTCGAAAAACTGTTTTTT
>TRBV7-2|NA|TRBJ1-5|NA
CASSSLGSLQPQHF
TGTGCCAGCAGCTCCCTCGGGAGTTTACAGCCCCAGCATTTT
>TRBV6-5|TRBD1|TRBJ1-5|once
CASRLTGNPHF
TGTGCCAGCAGACTGACAGGGAACCCTCATTTT
>TRBV28|TRBD2|TRBJ2-1|NA
CASSLPGGLNEQFF
TGTGCCAGCAGTTTACCGGGGGGGCTTAATGAGCAGTTCTTC
>TRBV5-5|NA|TRBJ1-3|NA
CASSHFSGNTIYF
TGTGCCAGCAGCCATTTCTCTGGAAACACCATATATTTT
>TRBV5-8|NA|TRBJ1-5|NA
CASSLATGLLQPQHF
TGTGCCAGCAGCTTGGCCACAGGACTGTTGCAGCCCCAGCATTTT
>TRBV6-5|TRBD1|TRBJ1-3|NA
CASSRGTGTGNTIYF
TGTGCCAGCAGCAGGGGGACAGGGACTGGAAACACCATATATTTT
>TRBV10-2|NA|TRBJ1-6|NA
CASSERWVRNSPLHF
TGCGCCAGCAGTGAGCGGTGGGTTCGTAATTCACCCCTCCACTTT
>TRBV18|TRBD2|TRBJ2-7|NA
CASAPRGGGAGYEQYF
TGTGCCAGCGCGCCACGGGGCGGGGGGGCCGGATACGAGCAGTACTTC
>TRBV6-5|NA|TRBJ1-5|NA
CASATGQGNQPQHF
TGTGCCAGCGCAACGGGGCAGGGCAATCAGCCCCAGCATTTT
>TRBV6-4|NA|TRBJ1-5|NA
CASSAEGGNQPQHF
TGTGCCAGCAGTGCTGAAGGAGGCAATCAGCCCCAGCATTTT
>TRBV6-6|NA|TRBJ2-7|NA
CASSPANYEQYF
TGTGCCAGCAGCCCGGCGAACTACGAGCAGTACTTC
>TRBV11-2|NA|TRBJ1-4|NA
CASSSRFGAIYEKLFF
TGTGCCAGCAGCTCGAGATTCGGGGCGATATATGAAAAACTGTTTTTT
>TRBV5-1|NA|TRBJ2-2|NA
CASSSRGTGELFF
TGCGCCAGCAGCTCCAGGGGCACCGGGGAGCTGTTTTTT
>TRBV9|NA|TRBJ2-5|NA
CASSVAGGAGETQYF
TGTGCCAGCAGCGTAGCTGGCGGCGCGGGGGAGACCCAGTACTTC
>TRBV6-5|NA|TRBJ2-1|NA
CASSYSMTTYNEQFF
TGTGCCAGCAGTTACTCGATGACTACCTACAATGAGCAGTTCTTC
>TRBV19|TRBD1|TRBJ1-6|NA
CASNLGTGNHPLHF
TGTGCCAGTAATCTTGGGACAGGGAACCACCCCCTCCACTTT
>TRBV7-3|NA|TRBJ1-5|NA
CASSSGRDQPQHF
TGTGCCAGCAGCTCAGGAAGGGATCAGCCCCAGCATTTT
>TRBV18|NA|TRBJ1-5|NA
CASSPDVTINQPQHF
TGTGCCAGCTCACCGGACGTAACTATAAATCAGCCCCAGCATTTT
>TRBV5-5|NA|TRBJ1-2|NA
CASSLADSPTGGYTF
TGTGCCAGCAGCTTGGCCGACAGTCCTACGGGCGGCTACACCTTC
>TRBV27|NA|TRBJ1-1|NA
CASGSRVGTEAFF
TGTGCCAGCGGATCGAGGGTCGGCACTGAAGCTTTCTTT
>TRBV27|NA|TRBJ1-6|NA
CASSPRQSSYNSPLHF
TGTGCCAGCAGTCCCAGACAGAGCTCCTATAATTCACCCCTCCACTTT
>TRBV21-1|NA|TRBJ2-1|NA
CASSKSPNRGGLYNEQFF
TGTGCCAGCAGCAAAAGCCCAAATAGAGGGGGCTTATACAATGAGCAGTTCTTC
>TRBV7-2|NA|TRBJ2-5|NA
CASSPSTLETQYF
TGTGCCAGCAGCCCTAGTACACTAGAGACCCAGTACTTC
>TRBV10-1|NA|TRBJ1-2|NA
CASSDTNYGYTF
TGCGCCAGCAGTGACACTAACTATGGCTACACCTTC
>TRBV3-1/TRBV3-2|NA|TRBJ1-1|NA
CASSRTGTEAFF
TGTGCCAGCAGCCGAACAGGGACTGAAGCTTTCTTT
>TRBV29-1|TRBD1|TRBJ1-3|once
CSVGQGAVGNTIYF
TGCAGCGTTGGACAGGGGGCAGTTGGAAACACCATATATTTT
>TRBV6-1|TRBD1|TRBJ1-5|NA
CASSDARTGPDQPQHF
TGTGCCAGCAGTGACGCGAGGACAGGCCCGGATCAGCCCCAGCATTTT
>TRBV19|TRBD1|TRBJ1-2|few
CASSPLLTGRTANYGYTF
TGTGCCAGTAGCCCCCTTCTGACAGGGAGGACGGCTAACTATGGCTACACCTTC
>TRBV11-3|NA|TRBJ1-1|NA
CASSPKRMNTEAFF
TGTGCCAGCAGCCCCAAACGGATGAACACTGAAGCTTTCTTT
>TRBV30|NA|TRBJ1-1|NA
CACDQGSTEAFF
TGTGCCTGTGATCAGGGGAGCACTGAAGCTTTCTTT
>TRBV6-5|NA|TRBJ2-2|NA
CASSLQGTGELFF
TGTGCCAGCAGTTTGCAGGGGACCGGGGAGCTGTTTTTT
>TRBV5-3|TRBD2|TRBJ2-7|NA
CARSPSGGPSYEQYF
TGTGCCAGAAGCCCGAGCGGGGGGCCATCCTACGAGCAGTACTTC
>TRBV7-9|NA|TRBJ2-2|NA
CASIPGERVMNTGELFF
TGTGCCAGCATCCCCGGAGAGCGGGTGATGAACACCGGGGAGCTGTTTTTT
>TRBV5-4|NA|TRBJ1-2|NA
CASTYGGVYGYTF
TGTGCCAGCACCTACGGGGGGGTCTATGGCTACACCTTC
>TRBV23-1|TRBD1|TRBJ2-7|NA
CASSQSPTGVNEQYF
TGCGCCAGCAGTCAATCTCCGACAGGGGTGAACGAGCAGTACTTC
>TRBV24-1|TRBD1|TRBJ1-5|once
CATSPRGQGSNQPQHF
TGTGCCACCAGCCCCAGGGGGCAGGGCAGTAATCAGCCCCAGCATTTT
>TRBV3-1/TRBV3-2|NA|TRBJ1-4|NA
CATERGEKLFF
TGTGCCACCGAGCGGGGGGAAAAACTGTTTTTT
>TRBV20-1|NA|TRBJ1-3|once
CSAKSGNTIYF
TGCAGTGCGAAATCTGGAAACACCATATATTTT
>TRBV6-6|NA|TRBJ1-1|NA
CASSYRGGSTEAFF
TGTGCCAGCAGTTATCGGGGAGGAAGCACTGAAGCTTTCTTT
>TRBV7-9|NA|TRBJ1-2|NA
CASRGVVGWFYGYTF
TGTGCCAGCAGAGGGGTCGTTGGATGGTTCTATGGCTACACCTTC
>TRBV7-9|TRBD1|TRBJ2-7|few
CASSLERTGLREQYF
TGTGCCAGCAGCTTAGAAAGGACAGGGCTGAGGGAGCAGTACTTC
>TRBV27|NA|TRBJ2-7|NA
CASWYMGEQYF
TGTGCCAGTTGGTACATGGGGGAGCAGTACTTC
>TRBV5-6|NA|TRBJ1-2|NA
CASSLNYGYTF
TGTGCCAGCAGCCTAAATTATGGCTACACCTTC
>TRBV7-8|NA|TRBJ2-7|NA
CASSLPPWQGIIYEQYF
TGTGCCAGCAGCCTCCCCCCGTGGCAGGGGATTATCTACGAGCAGTACTTC
>TRBV5-1|NA|TRBJ1-2|NA
CASSLPGEGGYTF
TGCGCCAGCAGCTTGCCGGGGGAAGGAGGCTACACCTTC
>TRBV27|NA|TRBJ2-1|NA
CASSLSTSTFYNEQFF
TGTGCCAGCAGTTTATCGACAAGCACATTCTACAATGAGCAGTTCTTC
>TRBV30|TRBD1|TRBJ1-5|NA
CAWSVWTGGQPQHF
TGTGCCTGGAGTGTGTGGACAGGAGGTCAGCCCCAGCATTTT
>TRBV5-5|NA|TRBJ1-4|NA
CASSLGTEPNEKLFF
TGTGCCAGCAGCTTGGGGACAGAGCCGAATGAAAAACTGTTTTTT
>TRBV3-1/TRBV3-2|TRBD1|TRBJ1-2|NA
CASSRRGQGAPWSGYTF
TGTGCCAGCAGCCGAAGGGGACAGGGGGCCCCGTGGAGCGGCTACACCTTC
>TRBV6-1|TRBD2|TRBJ2-3|NA
CASSEFRLAADTQYF
TGTGCCAGCAGTGAATTTAGACTAGCCGCAGATACGCAGTATTTT
>TRBV24-1|NA|TRBJ1-1|NA
CATSDSGNTEAFF
TGTGCCACCAGTGATTCTGGGAACACTGAAGCTTTCTTT
>TRBV25-1|NA|TRBJ2-3|NA
CASSDLGDTQYF
TGTGCCAGCAGTGACCTGGGAGATACGCAGTATTTT
>TRBV9|TRBD2|TRBJ2-3|NA
CASSSRGSGGALDTQYF
TGTGCCAGCAGCTCCCGAGGTAGCGGGGGGGCCTTAGATACGCAGTATTTT